Given below is one T cell receptor (beta chain) in context. Its antigen is still unknown. The data belong to a study of cytomegalovirus exposure and HLA in healthy donors. The study, taken as a whole, reports: Investigators reported some 150 TCR beta chains as tied to cytomegalovirus. Whilst most TCR sequences proved rare, a subset of public TCRs occurred across many donors.

Germline V lookup: CDR1 LNHDA, CDR2 SQIVND (reference sequence). The CDR3 consists of 17 residues. Trimming removed 3 bases from V and 5 bases from J; junction bases left unmatched: 13. Clones were read by immunoSEQ multiplex PCR, and TCRdb kept only the in-frame ones, dropping some. The sample includes 50,000 to 80,000 clones, approximately 95% of them seen just once. Sequenced input: PBMCs. This receptor was obtained from a woman between 18 and 30 years old in good health and CMV-seropositive. The genes are TRBV19 and TRBJ1-5; TRBD1 matches at 7 bases. In nucleotides, the CDR3 is TGTGCCAGTAGTATCGCCCGACCAGACAGGGTCGATCAGCCCCAGCATTTT. This codes for CASSIARPDRVDQPQHF.